This TCR beta chain emerged from a study of blood T cell repertoires in COVID-19. Looking at the study overall: Specimens from acute and convalescent COVID-19 originated in the United States, Italy and Spain.

As processed by the authors: Reference gene primer amplification gave estimated nucleated cell counts. Some clones are missing from TCRdb's copy, which holds only in-frame ones; the method was immunoSEQ multiplex PCR. V, J and clone size reflect that table, while D and trimming were determined from the DNA. This table holds about 65,000 clones, about 84% found once. Germline loops: CDR1 MDHEN, CDR2 SYDVKM. This CDR3 contains 15 residues. V lost 2 bases and J lost 8; bases outside the gene matches: 10. The specimen was peripheral blood. The TCR originated in a human donor in a cohort sampled during active COVID-19. The chain combines TRBV28 with TRBJ1-2; 8 bases line up with TRBD1. The CDR3 here is CASSLMSQGAVGYTF. The CDR3 nucleotides are TGTGCCAGCAGTTTAATGAGTCAGGGGGCAGTAGGCTACACCTTC.